The entry that follows covers one T cell receptor (beta chain) sequence. These data belong to a study of naive and memory T cell subsets. The beta constant-region primer was an equimolar mix of two oligonucleotides covering TRBC1 and TRBC2. Ligated cDNA was amplified by four rounds of PCR with nested alpha and beta constant-region primers and SP2. TCRdb fed the UMI-ligation and nested PCR reads into MiXCR, producing one record per CDR3 protein. This sample has tens of thousands of distinct CDR3 sequences; 9% occur once, and the top ten carry 1.2%. Deletions cut 0 bases from V and 6 bases from J, with 9 bases between. The CDR3 loop spans 14 amino acids. CDR1 is MNHEY, CDR2 SVGAGI, per germline. Four subsets defined by CD45RA and CD27 were sorted after CD3, CD4, CD8 and live/dead staining.

The sample consisted of naive CD8+ T cells from blood. This sequence was found in a human donor in good health. V usage is TRBV6-5 and J usage is TRBJ2-1; the D is unclear. CDR3: CASSYSGRSNEQFF. DNA of the CDR3: TGTGCCAGCAGTTACTCCGGACGGTCCAATGAGCAGTTCTTC.